This is a list of T cell receptor beta chains from one sample in a study of blood T cells in healthy people across ages. Each CDR3 protein gets one entry after TCRdb re-called the 5' RACE reads with MiXCR. Of hundreds of thousands of distinct CDR3 sequences listed, around three fifths were seen once; the top ten hold roughly 24%. The source material was blood. The receptors were gathered from a middle-aged man in good health. Each CDR3 is given with its conserved first and last residue. Fields, in order: V gene, clone size, J gene, D gene, CDR3 protein, CDR3 DNA. The D gene is left open where the match is weak. For some rows the clone size is stated as once, few or many, or as a class when expanded; others skip it.

V gene: TRBV20-1
clone size: NA
J gene: TRBJ2-1
D gene: TRBD2
CDR3 protein: CSARVPSGTSYNEQFF
CDR3 DNA: TGCAGTGCTAGGGTCCCTAGCGGGACCTCCTACAATGAGCAGTTCTTC

V gene: TRBV2
clone size: NA
J gene: TRBJ1-2
D gene: NA
CDR3 protein: CASSGQAPYGYTF
CDR3 DNA: TGTGCCAGCAGTGGACAGGCTCCCTATGGCTACACCTTC

V gene: TRBV24-1
clone size: few
J gene: TRBJ2-5
D gene: NA
CDR3 protein: CATSDNGSQETQYF
CDR3 DNA: TGTGCCACCAGTGATAACGGCTCACAAGAGACCCAGTACTTC

V gene: TRBV7-3
clone size: NA
J gene: TRBJ2-5
D gene: TRBD2
CDR3 protein: CASSQLAGEETQYF
CDR3 DNA: TGTGCCAGCAGCCAACTAGCGGGGGAAGAGACCCAGTACTTC

V gene: TRBV6-2/TRBV6-3
clone size: NA
J gene: TRBJ1-2
D gene: NA
CDR3 protein: CASSYGAHRVFYGYTF
CDR3 DNA: TGTGCCAGCAGTTACGGCGCCCACAGGGTGTTCTATGGCTACACCTTC

V gene: TRBV9
clone size: NA
J gene: TRBJ2-2
D gene: TRBD2
CDR3 protein: CASSVGLAGRGGELFF
CDR3 DNA: TGTGCCAGCAGCGTAGGACTAGCGGGACGGGGCGGGGAGCTGTTTTTT

V gene: TRBV4-2
clone size: NA
J gene: TRBJ2-7
D gene: TRBD1
CDR3 protein: CASSQGTGEGYEQYF
CDR3 DNA: TGTGCCAGCAGCCAAGGGACAGGGGAAGGGTACGAGCAGTACTTC

V gene: TRBV27
clone size: few
J gene: TRBJ2-1
D gene: TRBD1
CDR3 protein: CASSLQGAFDEQFF
CDR3 DNA: TGTGCCAGCAGTTTACAGGGGGCTTTTGATGAGCAGTTCTTC

V gene: TRBV21-1
clone size: NA
J gene: TRBJ2-6
D gene: NA
CDR3 protein: CATQRGIHSGANVQTF
CDR3 DNA: TGTGCCACCCAAAGGGGCATACACTCTGGGGCCAACGTCCAGACTTTC

V gene: TRBV6-1
clone size: NA
J gene: TRBJ1-1
D gene: NA
CDR3 protein: CASSEVRLLLNTEAFF
CDR3 DNA: TGTGCCAGCAGTGAAGTGCGGCTCCTCCTGAACACTGAAGCTTTCTTT

V gene: TRBV12-3/TRBV12-4
clone size: NA
J gene: TRBJ2-5
D gene: NA
CDR3 protein: CASRMGGRGKTQYF
CDR3 DNA: TGTGCCAGCAGGATGGGGGGGCGCGGGAAGACCCAGTACTTC

V gene: TRBV10-3
clone size: few
J gene: TRBJ1-2
D gene: NA
CDR3 protein: CAIGSGPFNYGYTF
CDR3 DNA: TGTGCCATCGGCAGCGGACCCTTTAACTATGGCTACACCTTC

V gene: TRBV12-3/TRBV12-4
clone size: NA
J gene: TRBJ2-2
D gene: TRBD1
CDR3 protein: CASRFRQGSAGELFF
CDR3 DNA: TGTGCCAGCAGATTCCGACAGGGGTCTGCCGGGGAGCTGTTTTTT

V gene: TRBV29-1
clone size: few
J gene: TRBJ2-1
D gene: TRBD2
CDR3 protein: CSVERGGGVYNEQFF
CDR3 DNA: TGCAGCGTTGAGAGGGGCGGGGGGGTTTACAATGAGCAGTTCTTC

V gene: TRBV7-2
clone size: NA
J gene: TRBJ2-7
D gene: TRBD1
CDR3 protein: CASSSPEGAGYEQYF
CDR3 DNA: TGTGCCAGCAGCTCACCCGAGGGGGCTGGGTACGAGCAGTACTTC

V gene: TRBV12-3/TRBV12-4
clone size: once
J gene: TRBJ2-1
D gene: TRBD2
CDR3 protein: CASGGGLAAYNEQFF
CDR3 DNA: TGTGCCAGCGGGGGAGGACTAGCGGCTTACAATGAGCAGTTCTTC

V gene: TRBV7-2
clone size: NA
J gene: TRBJ1-2
D gene: TRBD1
CDR3 protein: CASSLAQGASGYTF
CDR3 DNA: TGTGCCAGCAGCTTAGCGCAGGGGGCCAGTGGCTACACCTTC

V gene: TRBV7-2
clone size: NA
J gene: TRBJ1-2
D gene: NA
CDR3 protein: CASSSAQDRRNYGYTF
CDR3 DNA: TGTGCCAGCAGCTCAGCCCAAGACAGGAGGAACTATGGCTACACCTTC

V gene: TRBV24-1
clone size: NA
J gene: TRBJ2-2
D gene: NA
CDR3 protein: CATSDLQGDTGELFF
CDR3 DNA: TGTGCCACCAGTGATTTGCAAGGGGACACCGGGGAGCTGTTTTTT

V gene: TRBV6-2/TRBV6-3
clone size: once
J gene: TRBJ2-7
D gene: NA
CDR3 protein: CASSTSTRGLRGEQYF
CDR3 DNA: TGTGCCAGCAGCACCTCTACAAGGGGCCTTCGAGGCGAGCAGTACTTC

V gene: TRBV18
clone size: NA
J gene: TRBJ1-4
D gene: NA
CDR3 protein: CASSPRGLPNEKLFF
CDR3 DNA: TGTGCCAGCTCGCCAAGGGGTCTGCCTAATGAAAAACTGTTTTTT

V gene: TRBV7-8
clone size: few
J gene: TRBJ2-7
D gene: NA
CDR3 protein: CASSLERRQQTYEQYF
CDR3 DNA: TGTGCCAGCAGCTTGGAACGACGGCAACAGACCTACGAGCAGTACTTC

V gene: TRBV20-1
clone size: once
J gene: TRBJ2-1
D gene: NA
CDR3 protein: CSARWQGTRGNEQFF
CDR3 DNA: TGCAGTGCTAGATGGCAGGGGACAAGGGGGAATGAGCAGTTCTTC

V gene: TRBV27
clone size: few
J gene: TRBJ2-7
D gene: TRBD1
CDR3 protein: CASRLTGTYEQYF
CDR3 DNA: TGTGCCAGCAGGCTGACAGGGACCTACGAGCAGTACTTC

V gene: TRBV2
clone size: NA
J gene: TRBJ2-4
D gene: NA
CDR3 protein: CASSDLGQGGNIQYF
CDR3 DNA: TGTGCCAGCAGTGACTTAGGGCAGGGAGGAAACATTCAGTACTTC

V gene: TRBV5-1
clone size: NA
J gene: TRBJ2-1
D gene: NA
CDR3 protein: CASSLQRSSSYNEQFF
CDR3 DNA: TGTGCCAGCAGCTTGCAGCGGTCTAGCTCCTACAATGAGCAGTTCTTC

V gene: TRBV5-1
clone size: once
J gene: TRBJ1-2
D gene: NA
CDR3 protein: CASSVETSEYGYTF
CDR3 DNA: TGCGCCAGCAGCGTGGAGACGTCCGAATATGGCTACACCTTC

V gene: TRBV7-2
clone size: NA
J gene: TRBJ1-6
D gene: NA
CDR3 protein: CASSSLPQGSYNSPLHF
CDR3 DNA: TGTGCCAGCAGCTCGTTACCCCAGGGATCCTATAATTCACCCCTCCACTTT

V gene: TRBV25-1
clone size: NA
J gene: TRBJ2-5
D gene: NA
CDR3 protein: CASSTRQETQYF
CDR3 DNA: TGTGCCAGCAGCACCAGACAAGAGACCCAGTACTTC

V gene: TRBV28
clone size: NA
J gene: TRBJ2-7
D gene: NA
CDR3 protein: CAGRDTSSYEQYF
CDR3 DNA: TGTGCCGGAAGGGACACATCCTCCTACGAGCAGTACTTC

V gene: TRBV15
clone size: NA
J gene: TRBJ2-5
D gene: NA
CDR3 protein: CATSSTGYNEQYF
CDR3 DNA: TGTGCCACCAGCAGTACAGGTTACAATGAGCAGTACTTC